These 10 T cell receptor beta chains share one sample of origin, sequenced in a study of blood T cell repertoires in COVID-19. TCRdb's copy holds only in-frame clones and misses some; the assay was immunoSEQ multiplex PCR. The sample consists of around 29,000 clones, roughly nine tenths of them appearing once. Input material: peripheral blood. The receptor set was obtained from a man in his 70s with active COVID-19.

The chain joins TRBV29-1 to TRBJ1-1; 7 bases agree with TRBD1. This CDR3 is 13 amino acids long. With 7 bases clipped from V and 11 bases from J, the junction kept 16 bases outside the gene matches. Germline CDR1 is SQVTM and CDR2 is ANQGSEA. The CDR3 coding sequence is TGCAGCGCTGCCTCGACAGGGTTTGATGGGGCTTTCTTT. It is translated as CSAASTGFDGAFF.

A single count supports this clone. The rearrangement uses TRBV5-6 and TRBJ2-7, with 13 nucleotides matching TRBD2. The CDR3 extends over 14 amino acids. Germline-derived CDR1 and CDR2 are SGHDT and YYEEEE. J lost 7 bases, V lost 4 bases, and 5 bases had no gene match. In DNA form, the CDR3 reads TGTGCCAGCAGCCCGGGACTAGCGGGAAATGAGCAGTACTTC. This encodes CASSPGLAGNEQYF.

The V and J genes are TRBV19 and TRBJ1-3; D remains ambiguous. The CDR3 extends over 14 amino acids. Germline V gives CDR1 LNHDA, CDR2 SQIVND (reference sequence). V shed 6 bases and J shed 0 bases, with 9 bases lying between them. The CDR3 region has the DNA TGTGCCAGTAGACCTATGAGCTCTGGAAACACCATATATTTT. Translated: CASRPMSSGNTIYF.

The chain is built from TRBV5-1 and TRBJ1-2, with D maybe TRBD1 (5 bases). Germline V CDR1 and CDR2: SGHRS, YFSETQ. The V end lost 2 bases, the J end lost 4 bases, and 24 bases lay between the germline ends. The CDR3 sequence is 18 residues long. The CDR3 region has the DNA TGCGCCAGCAGCTTTGAGTTCGACGGGCAGGGCCTCTCCTATGGCTACACCTTC. Protein: CASSFEFDGQGLSYGYTF.

For the CDR3, the DNA is TGTGCCAGCCAACAGGATAACGCTGGAAACACCATATATTTT. Translation: CASQQDNAGNTIYF. The chain joins TRBV19 to TRBJ1-3, with a weak D call TRBD1 (5 bases). The V end lost 9 bases, the J end lost 2 bases, and 14 bases lay between the germline ends. CDR1 and CDR2 from the germline V gene are LNHDA and SQIVND (reference sequence). The length of the CDR3 is 14 residues. Supplemented by reference TRBV19 and TRBJ1-3, the full variable domain reads DGGITQSPKYLFRKEGQNVTLSCEQNLNHDAMYWYRQDPGQGLRLIYYSQIVNDFQKGDIAEGYSVSREKKESFPLTVTSAQKNPTAFYLCASQQDNAGNTIYFGEGSWLTVV.

V usage is TRBV5-1 and J usage is TRBJ2-1, with 7 bases matching TRBD2. With 5 bases clipped from V and 8 bases from J, the junction kept 4 bases outside the gene matches. Germline CDR1 reads SGHRS; CDR2 reads YFSETQ. The CDR3 has 12 amino acids. CDR3 sequence: CASSTGGDEQFF. The CDR3 DNA follows: TGCGCCAGCAGTACGGGAGGCGATGAGCAGTTCTTC.

The chain combines TRBV5-5 with TRBJ1-5; D perhaps matches TRBD1 (5 bases). V lost 4 bases and J lost 4, with 15 bases in between. This CDR3 contains 15 residues. Looked up from germline, CDR1 is SGHKS and CDR2 is YYEKEE (reference sequence). DNA of the CDR3: TGTGCCAGCAGCGCAGCAGGGTTAGCTAATCAGCCCCAGCATTTT. This gives the protein CASSAAGLANQPQHF.

This chain uses TRBV7-2 with TRBJ2-5; the D gene is possibly TRBD1 (5 bases). Trimming took off 0 bases at V and 1 base at J, with 12 bases between the two ends. Germline V gene lookup returns CDR1 SGHTA and CDR2 FQGNSA. This CDR3 has 16 amino acids. As DNA, the CDR3 is TGTGCCAGCAGCTTAGCGGTGGTAAGGGGCCAAGAGACCCAGTACTTC. Protein: CASSLAVVRGQETQYF.

V gene TRBV4-3 combines with J gene TRBJ1-2, with a tentative D call TRBD1 (6 bases). Trimming took off 0 bases at V and 4 bases at J, with 12 bases between the two ends. This CDR3 is built from 15 residues. Germline CDR1 is LGHNA and CDR2 is YSLEER. CDR3 sequence reads: CASSQDPQGPYGYTF. The DNA of the CDR3 is TGCGCCAGCAGCCAAGACCCACAGGGTCCCTATGGCTACACCTTC.

The rearrangement uses TRBV20-1 and TRBJ1-3; 7 nucleotides align to TRBD1. V shed 3 bases, J shed 4 bases, and the junction held 12 bases outside the gene matches. This CDR3 contains 16 residues. The V gene's germline CDR1 is DFQATT and CDR2 SNEGSKA (reference sequence). CDR3 sequence reads: CSASPQGVLRGNTIYF. The CDR3 DNA follows: TGCAGTGCTAGTCCCCAGGGGGTCTTGCGAGGAAACACCATATATTTT.